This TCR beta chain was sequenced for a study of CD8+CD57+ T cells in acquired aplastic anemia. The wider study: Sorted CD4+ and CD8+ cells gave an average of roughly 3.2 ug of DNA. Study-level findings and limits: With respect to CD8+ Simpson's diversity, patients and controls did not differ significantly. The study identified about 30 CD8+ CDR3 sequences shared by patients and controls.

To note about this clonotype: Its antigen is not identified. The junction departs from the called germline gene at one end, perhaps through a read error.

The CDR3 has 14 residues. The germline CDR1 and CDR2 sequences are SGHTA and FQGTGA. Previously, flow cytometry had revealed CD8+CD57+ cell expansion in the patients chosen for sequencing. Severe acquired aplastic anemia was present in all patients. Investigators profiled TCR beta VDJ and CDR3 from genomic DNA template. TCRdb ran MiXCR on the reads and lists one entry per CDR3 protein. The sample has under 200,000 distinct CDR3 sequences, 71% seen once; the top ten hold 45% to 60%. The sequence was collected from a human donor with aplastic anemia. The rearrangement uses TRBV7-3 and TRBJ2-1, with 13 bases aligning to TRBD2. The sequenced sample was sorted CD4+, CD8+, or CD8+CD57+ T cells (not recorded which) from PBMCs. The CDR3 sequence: CASGLTGTSGKRFF. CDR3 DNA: TGTGCCAGCGGCTTAACGGGGACTAGCGGGAAACGGTTCTTC.